This T cell receptor (beta chain) was sequenced during a study of blood T cell repertoires in COVID-19. Study-level background: From the United States, Italy and Spain came samples of acute and convalescent COVID-19. T cells, B-cell-depleted T cells, or PBMCs provided the cDNA or gDNA that served as material.

Original data processing: By means of reference gene primer amplification, nucleated cell counts were estimated. Generated by immunoSEQ multiplex PCR, the TCRdb table keeps only in-frame clones and is missing some. V, J and clone size reflect that table, while D and trimming were determined from the DNA. The sample has 70,000 or so clones, about nine tenths seen once. Germline V gives CDR1 SEHNR, CDR2 FQNEAQ (reference sequence). V shed 2 bases and J 5 bases; nucleotides not matched to a gene: 7. This CDR3 has 17 residues. This sequence joins TRBV7-9 and TRBJ2-5; 14 bases are a match to TRBD2. The sample consisted of peripheral blood. This clonotype was obtained from a woman aged 55-69 years with acute or convalescent COVID-19. The CDR3 is CASSLLTSGGARETQYF. The CDR3 nucleotides are TGTGCCAGCAGCTTATTGACTAGCGGGGGGGCCAGGGAGACCCAGTACTTC.